This T cell receptor beta chain was identified during a study of cytomegalovirus exposure and HLA in healthy donors. Study in general: Out of about 190 million T cells, an earlier analysis found some 120 million unique TCR beta sequences in total. The study's early data release held about 85 million unique TCRs from HLA-typed donors.

Findings and limits, study-wide: A later analysis linked a missense variant in DCLRE1C to the trimming of TCR beta V and J genes.

This CDR3 spans 14 amino acids. V was shortened by 5 bases and J by 2 bases, with 10 bases between the two germline ends. In germline, CDR1 is MDHEN, CDR2 SYDVKM. PCR primers comprised 60 Vbeta and 13 Jbeta primers. Using immunoSEQ multiplex PCR, the repertoire was profiled, and TCRdb retains in-frame clones only, with some absent. This sample has roughly 130,000 clones, with around 74% found just once. A remark on this clone: Its antigen remains unknown.

The sequence derives from a man between 18 and 35 years old in good health and CMV-seropositive. V usage is TRBV28 and J usage is TRBJ1-5; D possibly corresponds to TRBD1 (6 bases). The sequencing input was PBMCs. The CDR3 sequence is CASSRGGGNQPQHF. The CDR3 bases are TGTGCCAGCAGTAGGGGGGGTGGCAATCAGCCCCAGCATTTT.